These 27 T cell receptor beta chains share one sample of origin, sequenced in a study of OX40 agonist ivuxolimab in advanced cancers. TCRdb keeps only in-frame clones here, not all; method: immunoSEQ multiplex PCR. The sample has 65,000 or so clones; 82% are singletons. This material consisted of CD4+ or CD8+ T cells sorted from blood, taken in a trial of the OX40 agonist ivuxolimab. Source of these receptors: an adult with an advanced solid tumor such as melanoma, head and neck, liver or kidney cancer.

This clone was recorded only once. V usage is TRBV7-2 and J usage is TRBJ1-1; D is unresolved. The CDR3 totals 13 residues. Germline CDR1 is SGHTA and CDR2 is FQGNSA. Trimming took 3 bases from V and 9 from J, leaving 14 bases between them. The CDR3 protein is CASSFGWKEKAFF. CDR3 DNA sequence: TGTGCCAGCAGCTTTGGGTGGAAAGAAAAAGCTTTCTTT.

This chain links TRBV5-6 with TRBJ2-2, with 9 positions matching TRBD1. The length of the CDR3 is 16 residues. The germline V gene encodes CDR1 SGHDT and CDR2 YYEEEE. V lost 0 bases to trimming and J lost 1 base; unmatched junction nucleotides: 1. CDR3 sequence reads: CASSLDRGRNTGELFF. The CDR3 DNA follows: TGTGCCAGCAGCTTGGACAGGGGGCGGAACACCGGGGAGCTGTTTTTT.

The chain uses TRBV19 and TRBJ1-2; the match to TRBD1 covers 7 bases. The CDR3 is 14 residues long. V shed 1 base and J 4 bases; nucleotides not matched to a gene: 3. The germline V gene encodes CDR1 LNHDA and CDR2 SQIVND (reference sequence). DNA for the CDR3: TGTGCCAGTAGTATAGTAGGGGGCACCTATGGCTACACCTTC. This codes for CASSIVGGTYGYTF.

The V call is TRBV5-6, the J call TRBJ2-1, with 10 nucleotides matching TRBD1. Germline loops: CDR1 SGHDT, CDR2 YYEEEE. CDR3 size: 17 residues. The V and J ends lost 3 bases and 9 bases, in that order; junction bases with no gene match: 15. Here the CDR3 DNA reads TGTGCCAGCAGCTCTTTCTCCGGGACAGGGGCCGGGGCTGAGCAGTTCTTC. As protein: CASSSFSGTGAGAEQFF.

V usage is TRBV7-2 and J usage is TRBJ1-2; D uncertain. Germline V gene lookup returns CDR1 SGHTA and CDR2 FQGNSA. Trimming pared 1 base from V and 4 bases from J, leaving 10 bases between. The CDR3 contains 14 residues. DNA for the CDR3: TGTGCCAGCAGCTTAGGTGTGGACGCCTATGGCTACACCTTC. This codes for CASSLGVDAYGYTF.

The CDR3 reads CASSHPQSNTEAFF. As DNA, the CDR3 is TGCGCCAGCAGCCATCCTCAGTCGAACACTGAAGCTTTCTTT. The V and J genes are TRBV4-3 and TRBJ1-1; D remains unclear. V dropped 3 bases and J dropped 1 base, with 9 bases sitting between them. This CDR3 comprises 14 residues. Per germline, CDR1 LGHNA and CDR2 YSLEER.

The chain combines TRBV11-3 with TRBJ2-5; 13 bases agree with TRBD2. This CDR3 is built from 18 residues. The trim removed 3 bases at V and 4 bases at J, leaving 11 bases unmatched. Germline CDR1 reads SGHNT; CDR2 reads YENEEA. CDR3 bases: TGTGCCAGCAGCTTGCCCCTCGGACTAGCGGGGGTCGGAGAGACCCAGTACTTC. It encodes CASSLPLGLAGVGETQYF. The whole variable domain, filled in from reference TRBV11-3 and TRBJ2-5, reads EAGVVQSPRYKIIEKKQPVAFWCNPISGHNTLYWYLQNLGQGPELLIRYENEEAVDDSQLPKDRFSAERLKGVDSTLKIQPAELGDSAVYLCASSLPLGLAGVGETQYFGPGTRLLVL.

The CDR3 DNA reads as TGTGCCTGGACCCCCGGAGGAAAGCAGTTCTTC. Its translation: CAWTPGGKQFF. J is TRBJ2-1 and V is TRBV30; maybe TRBD2 (5 bases). CDR1 and CDR2 from the germline V gene are GTSNPN and SVGIG (reference sequence). Deletions cut 4 bases from V and 11 bases from J, with 12 bases between. The CDR3 is made up of 11 amino acids.

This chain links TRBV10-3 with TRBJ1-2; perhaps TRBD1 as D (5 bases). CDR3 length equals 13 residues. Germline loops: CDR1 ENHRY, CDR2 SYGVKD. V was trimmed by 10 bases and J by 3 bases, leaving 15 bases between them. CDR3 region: CATSGGEDYGYTF. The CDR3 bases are TGTGCCACCTCGGGGGGAGAGGACTATGGCTACACCTTC.

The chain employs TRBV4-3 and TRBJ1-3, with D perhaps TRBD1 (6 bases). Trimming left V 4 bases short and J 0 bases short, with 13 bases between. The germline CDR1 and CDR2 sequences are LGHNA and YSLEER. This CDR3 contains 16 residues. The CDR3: CASSPLEGGSGNTIYF. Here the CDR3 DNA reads TGCGCCAGCAGCCCCCTCGAAGGGGGCTCTGGAAACACCATATATTTT.

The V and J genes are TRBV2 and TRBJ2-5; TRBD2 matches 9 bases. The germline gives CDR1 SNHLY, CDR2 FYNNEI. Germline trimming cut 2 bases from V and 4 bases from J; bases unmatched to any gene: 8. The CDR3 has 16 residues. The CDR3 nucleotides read TGTGCCAGCAGTGAATTTAGCGGGAGAGGGCGAGAGACCCAGTACTTC. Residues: CASSEFSGRGRETQYF.

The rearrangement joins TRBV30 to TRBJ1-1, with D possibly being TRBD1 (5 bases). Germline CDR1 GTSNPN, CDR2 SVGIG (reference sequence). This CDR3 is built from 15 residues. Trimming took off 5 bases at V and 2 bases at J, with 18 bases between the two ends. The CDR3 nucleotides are TGTGCCTGGTATAGTATACAGGTAGGAAACACTGAAGCTTTCTTT. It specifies CAWYSIQVGNTEAFF.

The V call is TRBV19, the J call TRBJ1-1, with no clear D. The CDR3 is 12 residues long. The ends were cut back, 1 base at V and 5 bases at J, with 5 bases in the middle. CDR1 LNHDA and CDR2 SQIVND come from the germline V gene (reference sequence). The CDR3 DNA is TGTGCCAGTAGTATAGGGGTGACTGAAGCTTTCTTT. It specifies CASSIGVTEAFF.

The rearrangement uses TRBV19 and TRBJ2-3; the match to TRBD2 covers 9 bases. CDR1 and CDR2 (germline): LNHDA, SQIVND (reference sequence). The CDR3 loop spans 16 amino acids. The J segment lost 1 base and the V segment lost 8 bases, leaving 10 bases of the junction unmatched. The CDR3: CASAPWLAGGTDTQYF. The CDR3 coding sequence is TGTGCCAGTGCCCCGTGGTTAGCGGGGGGCACAGATACGCAGTATTTT.

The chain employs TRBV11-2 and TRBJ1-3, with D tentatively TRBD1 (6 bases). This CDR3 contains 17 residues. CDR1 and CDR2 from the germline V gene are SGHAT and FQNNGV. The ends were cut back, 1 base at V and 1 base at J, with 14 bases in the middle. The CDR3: CASSLVPGGSSGNTIYF. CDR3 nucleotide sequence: TGTGCCAGCAGCTTAGTGCCCGGGGGCTCGTCTGGAAACACCATATATTTT. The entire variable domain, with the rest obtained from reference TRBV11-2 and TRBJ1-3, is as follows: EAGVAQSPRYKIIEKRQSVAFWCNPISGHATLYWYQQILGQGPKLLIQFQNNGVVDDSQLPKDRFSAERLKGVDSTLKIQPAKLEDSAVYLCASSLVPGGSSGNTIYFGEGSWLTVV.

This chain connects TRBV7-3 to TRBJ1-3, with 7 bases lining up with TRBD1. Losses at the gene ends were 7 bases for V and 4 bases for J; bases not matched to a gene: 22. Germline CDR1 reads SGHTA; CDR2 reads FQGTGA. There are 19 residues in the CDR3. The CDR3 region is CASTLPGAGGHSGGNTIYF. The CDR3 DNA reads TGTGCCAGCACCCTACCAGGGGCAGGGGGACATTCGGGAGGAAACACCATATATTTT. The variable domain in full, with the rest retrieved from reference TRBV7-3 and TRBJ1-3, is GAGVSQTPSNKVTEKGKYVELRCDPISGHTALYWYRQSLGQGPEFLIYFQGTGAADDSGLPNDRFFAVRPEGSVSTLKIQRTERGDSAVYLCASTLPGAGGHSGGNTIYFGEGSWLTVV.

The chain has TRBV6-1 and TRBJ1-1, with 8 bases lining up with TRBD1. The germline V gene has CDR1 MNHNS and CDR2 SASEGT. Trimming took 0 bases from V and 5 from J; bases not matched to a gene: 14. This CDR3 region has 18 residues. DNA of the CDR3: TGTGCCAGCAGTGAAGCGGTGCAGGGGGCTGTCCCTCGTACTGAAGCTTTCTTT. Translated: CASSEAVQGAVPRTEAFF.

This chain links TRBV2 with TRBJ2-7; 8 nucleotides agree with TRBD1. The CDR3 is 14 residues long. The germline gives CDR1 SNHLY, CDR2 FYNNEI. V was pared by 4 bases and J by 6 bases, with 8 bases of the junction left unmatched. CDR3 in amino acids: CASSARPGTGEQYF. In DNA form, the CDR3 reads TGTGCCAGCAGTGCCCGTCCAGGGACAGGCGAGCAGTACTTC.

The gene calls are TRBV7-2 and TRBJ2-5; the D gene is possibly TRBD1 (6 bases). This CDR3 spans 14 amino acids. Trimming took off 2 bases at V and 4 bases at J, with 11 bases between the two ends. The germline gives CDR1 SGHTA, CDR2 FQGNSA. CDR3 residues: CASSLNRARETQYF. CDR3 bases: TGTGCCAGCAGCTTAAACAGGGCGAGAGAGACCCAGTACTTC.

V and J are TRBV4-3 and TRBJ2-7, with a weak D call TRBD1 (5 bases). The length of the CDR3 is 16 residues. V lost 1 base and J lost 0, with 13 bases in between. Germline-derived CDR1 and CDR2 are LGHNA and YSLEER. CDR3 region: CASSQAFLDSSYEQYF. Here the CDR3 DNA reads TGCGCCAGCAGCCAAGCCTTTCTTGACAGCTCCTACGAGCAGTACTTC.

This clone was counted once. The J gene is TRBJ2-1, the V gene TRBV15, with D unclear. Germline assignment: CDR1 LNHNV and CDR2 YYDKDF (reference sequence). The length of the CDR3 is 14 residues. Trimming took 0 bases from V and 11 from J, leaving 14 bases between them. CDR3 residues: CATSRDLIDRQQFF. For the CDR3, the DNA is TGTGCCACCAGCAGAGACCTTATAGACCGTCAGCAGTTCTTC. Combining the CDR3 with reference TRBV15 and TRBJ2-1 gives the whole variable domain DAMVIQNPRYQVTQFGKPVTLSCSQTLNHNVMYWYQQKSSQAPKLLFHYYDKDFNNEADTPDNFQSRRPNTSFCFLDIRSPGLGDTAMYLCATSRDLIDRQQFFGPGTRLTVL.

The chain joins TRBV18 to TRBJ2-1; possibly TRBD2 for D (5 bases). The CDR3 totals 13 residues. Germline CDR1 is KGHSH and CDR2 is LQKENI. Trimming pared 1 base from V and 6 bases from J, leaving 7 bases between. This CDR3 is CASSPRRGNEQFF. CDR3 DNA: TGTGCCAGCTCACCACGACGGGGCAATGAGCAGTTCTTC. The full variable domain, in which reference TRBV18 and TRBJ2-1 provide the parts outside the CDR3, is NAGVMQNPRHLVRRRGQEARLRCSPMKGHSHVYWYRQLPEEGLKFMVYLQKENIIDESGMPKERFSAEFPKEGPSILRIQQVVRGDSAAYFCASSPRRGNEQFFGPGTRLTVL.

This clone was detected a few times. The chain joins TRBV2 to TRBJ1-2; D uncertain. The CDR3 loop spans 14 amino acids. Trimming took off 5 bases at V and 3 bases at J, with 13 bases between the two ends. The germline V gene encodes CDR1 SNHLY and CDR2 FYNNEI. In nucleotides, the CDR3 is TGTGCCAGCAGTCTTGATCAGTTTGACTATGGCTACACCTTC. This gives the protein CASSLDQFDYGYTF.

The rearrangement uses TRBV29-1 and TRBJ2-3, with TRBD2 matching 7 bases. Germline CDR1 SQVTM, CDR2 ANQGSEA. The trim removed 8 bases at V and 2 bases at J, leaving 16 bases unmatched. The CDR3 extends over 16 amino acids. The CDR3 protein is CSSIGTKQAPTDTQYF. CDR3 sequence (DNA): TGCAGCTCAATCGGGACTAAACAAGCCCCCACAGATACGCAGTATTTT.

CDR3 coding DNA: TGTGCCAGCAGCGGGACAGGCTTCCAGCCCCAGCATTTT. Protein product: CASSGTGFQPQHF. The J gene is TRBJ1-5, the V gene TRBV2, with 8 bases fitting TRBD1. Germline CDR1 is SNHLY and CDR2 is FYNNEI. The junction had 5 bases not matched to a gene; V was cut back by 6 bases and J by 7 bases. The CDR3 extends over 13 amino acids.

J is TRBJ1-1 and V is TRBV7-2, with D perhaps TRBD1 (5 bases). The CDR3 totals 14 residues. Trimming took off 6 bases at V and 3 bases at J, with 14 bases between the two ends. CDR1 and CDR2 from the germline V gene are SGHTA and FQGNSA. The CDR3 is CASSPGPRDTEAFF. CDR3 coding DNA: TGTGCCAGCAGTCCGGGACCGAGGGACACTGAAGCTTTCTTT.

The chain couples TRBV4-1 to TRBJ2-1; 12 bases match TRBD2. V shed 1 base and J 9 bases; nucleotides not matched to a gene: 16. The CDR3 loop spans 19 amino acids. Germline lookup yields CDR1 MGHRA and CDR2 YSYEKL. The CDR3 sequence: CASSQGPPGLAGRASEQFF. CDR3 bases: TGCGCCAGCAGCCAAGGTCCTCCAGGACTAGCGGGACGCGCGAGTGAGCAGTTCTTC.